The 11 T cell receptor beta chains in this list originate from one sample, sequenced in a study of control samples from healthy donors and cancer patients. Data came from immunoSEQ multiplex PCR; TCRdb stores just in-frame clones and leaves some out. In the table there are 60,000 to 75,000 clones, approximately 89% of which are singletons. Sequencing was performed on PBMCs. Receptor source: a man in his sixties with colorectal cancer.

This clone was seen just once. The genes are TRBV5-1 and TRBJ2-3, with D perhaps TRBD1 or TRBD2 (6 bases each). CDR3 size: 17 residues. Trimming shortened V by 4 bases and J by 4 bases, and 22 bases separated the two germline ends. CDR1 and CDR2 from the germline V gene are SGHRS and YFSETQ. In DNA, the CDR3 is TGCGCCAGCAGCATCAACGTTAGGGGGGCTCGGGCAGATACGCAGTATTTT. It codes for CASSINVRGARADTQYF.

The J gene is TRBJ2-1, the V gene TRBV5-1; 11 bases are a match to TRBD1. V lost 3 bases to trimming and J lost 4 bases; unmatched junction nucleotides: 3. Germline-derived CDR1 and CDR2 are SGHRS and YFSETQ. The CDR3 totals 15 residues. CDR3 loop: CASSSGTGGYNEQFF. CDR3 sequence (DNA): TGCGCCAGCAGCTCCGGGACAGGGGGGTACAATGAGCAGTTCTTC.

CDR3 residues: CATSDPGGQYF. CDR3 DNA sequence: TGTGCCACCAGTGATCCCGGCGGGCAGTACTTC. The chain uses TRBV24-1 and TRBJ2-7; D remains ambiguous. The CDR3 spans 11 residues. Germline CDR1 KGHDR, CDR2 SFDVKD. V lost 3 bases to trimming and J lost 9 bases, with 8 bases between them.

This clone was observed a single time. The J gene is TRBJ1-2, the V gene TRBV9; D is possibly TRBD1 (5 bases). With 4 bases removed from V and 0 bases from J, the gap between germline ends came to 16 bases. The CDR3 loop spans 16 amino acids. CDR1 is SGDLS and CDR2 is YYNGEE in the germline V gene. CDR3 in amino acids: CASSPGGVGANYGYTF. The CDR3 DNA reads TGTGCCAGCAGCCCCGGGGGGGTTGGAGCTAACTATGGCTACACCTTC.

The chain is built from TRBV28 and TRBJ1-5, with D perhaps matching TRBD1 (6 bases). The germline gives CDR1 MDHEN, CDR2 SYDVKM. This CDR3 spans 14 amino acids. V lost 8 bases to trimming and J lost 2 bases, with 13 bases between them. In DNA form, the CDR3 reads TGTGCCAGCCGCACGGGGGCGGGCAATCAGCCCCAGCATTTT. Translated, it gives CASRTGAGNQPQHF.

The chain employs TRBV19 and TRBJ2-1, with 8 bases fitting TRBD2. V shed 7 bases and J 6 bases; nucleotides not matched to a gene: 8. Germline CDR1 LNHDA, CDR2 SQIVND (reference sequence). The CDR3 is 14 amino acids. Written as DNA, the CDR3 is TGTGCCAGTATCGGGACCGGGACTAGCAATGAGCAGTTCTTC. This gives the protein CASIGTGTSNEQFF.

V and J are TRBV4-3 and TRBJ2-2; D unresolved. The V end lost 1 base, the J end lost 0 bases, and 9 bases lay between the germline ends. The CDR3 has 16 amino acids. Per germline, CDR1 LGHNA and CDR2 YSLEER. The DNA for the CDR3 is TGCGCCAGCAGCCAAGCCGGGTTACCGAACACCGGGGAGCTGTTTTTT. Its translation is CASSQAGLPNTGELFF.

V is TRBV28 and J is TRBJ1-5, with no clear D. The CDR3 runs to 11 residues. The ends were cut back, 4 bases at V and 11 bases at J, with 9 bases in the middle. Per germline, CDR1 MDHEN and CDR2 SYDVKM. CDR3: CASSSPRSQHF. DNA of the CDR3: TGTGCCAGCAGTTCCCCGAGGTCCCAGCATTTT.

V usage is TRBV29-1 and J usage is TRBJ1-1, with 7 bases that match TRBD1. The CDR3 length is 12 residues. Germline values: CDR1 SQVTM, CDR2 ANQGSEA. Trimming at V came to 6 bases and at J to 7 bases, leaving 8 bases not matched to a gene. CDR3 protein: CSVRRQGSEAFF. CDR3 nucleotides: TGCAGCGTCCGAAGACAGGGCAGTGAAGCTTTCTTT.

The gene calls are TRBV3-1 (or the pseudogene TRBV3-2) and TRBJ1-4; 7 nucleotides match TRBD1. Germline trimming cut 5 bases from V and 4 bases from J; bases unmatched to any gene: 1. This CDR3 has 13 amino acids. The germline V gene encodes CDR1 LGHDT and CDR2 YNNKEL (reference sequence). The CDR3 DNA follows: TGTGCCAGCAGCAGACAGGGTAATGAAAAACTGTTTTTT. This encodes CASSRQGNEKLFF.

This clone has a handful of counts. The CDR3 DNA reads as TGTGCCAGCAGCTTCTTTACTAGCGGGGGCACAGATACGCAGTATTTT. Its protein is CASSFFTSGGTDTQYF. V usage is TRBV11-3 and J usage is TRBJ2-3; 10 bases are a match to TRBD2. CDR1 is SGHNT, CDR2 YENEEA, per germline. CDR3 length equals 16 residues. J was trimmed by 1 base and V by 3 bases; bases with no gene match: 4.